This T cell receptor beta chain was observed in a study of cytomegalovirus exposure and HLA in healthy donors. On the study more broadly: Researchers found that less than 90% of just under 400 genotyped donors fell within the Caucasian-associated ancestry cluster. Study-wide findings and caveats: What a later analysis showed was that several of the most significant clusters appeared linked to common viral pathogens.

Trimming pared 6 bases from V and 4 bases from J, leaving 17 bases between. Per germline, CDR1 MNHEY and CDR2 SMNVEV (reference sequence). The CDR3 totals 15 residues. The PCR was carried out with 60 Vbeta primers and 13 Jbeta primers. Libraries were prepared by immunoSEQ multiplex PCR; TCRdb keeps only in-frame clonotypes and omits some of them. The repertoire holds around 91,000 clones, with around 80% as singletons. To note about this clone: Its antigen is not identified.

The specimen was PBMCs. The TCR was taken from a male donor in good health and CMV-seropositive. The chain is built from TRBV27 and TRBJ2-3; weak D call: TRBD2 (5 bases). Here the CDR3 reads CASREEGTRPDTQYF. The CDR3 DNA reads TGTGCCAGCAGGGAAGAGGGTACCCGTCCAGATACGCAGTATTTT.